A single sample gave rise to the 9 T cell receptor beta chains below, sequenced in a study of cytomegalovirus exposure and HLA in healthy donors. The primer mix had 60 Vbeta and 13 Jbeta primers. Measured with immunoSEQ multiplex PCR; TCRdb has only the in-frame clones, and not every one. The sample carries some 100,000 clones, around three quarters recorded once. Sequenced: PBMCs. The receptors stem from a woman aged 40-49 years in good health and CMV-seropositive.

There are a few counts of this clone. The J gene is TRBJ1-5, the V gene TRBV4-2; D gene uncertain. Germline V gene lookup returns CDR1 LGHNA and CDR2 YNFKEQ. The CDR3 runs to 13 residues. With 4 bases removed from V and 0 bases from J, the gap between germline ends came to 4 bases. Here the CDR3 DNA reads TGTGCCAGCAGCCTAAATAGCAATCAGCCCCAGCATTTT. This sequence encodes CASSLNSNQPQHF.

The V call is TRBV27, the J call TRBJ2-5; 7 positions match TRBD2. The trim removed 6 bases at V and 4 bases at J, leaving 8 bases unmatched. Germline V gives CDR1 MNHEY, CDR2 SMNVEV (reference sequence). The CDR3 extends over 14 amino acids. Here the CDR3 reads CASRPRGVAETQYF. The CDR3 DNA sequence: TGTGCCAGCAGACCCCGGGGGGTGGCAGAGACCCAGTACTTC.

The V and J genes are TRBV4-1 and TRBJ2-5, with a weak D call TRBD1 (5 bases). Germline V lookup: CDR1 MGHRA, CDR2 YSYEKL. The V end was cut by 3 bases, the J end by 5 bases, with 10 bases between. This CDR3 is built from 13 residues. The CDR3 nucleotides read TGCGCCAGCAGCCAGCGACAGTTGGAGACCCAGTACTTC. Its translation is CASSQRQLETQYF.

This chain joins TRBV28 and TRBJ2-7, with 7 bases identical to TRBD2. The germline V gene has CDR1 MDHEN and CDR2 SYDVKM. The CDR3 covers 14 residues. V dropped 4 bases and J dropped 3; count of bases not matched to a gene: 6. The CDR3 sequence is CASSSETGGYEQYF. The DNA for the CDR3 is TGTGCCAGCAGTTCCGAGACGGGGGGCTACGAGCAGTACTTC.

This CDR3 is CASSSRLGVAQETQYF. The CDR3 coding sequence is TGCGCCAGCAGCTCTCGCTTAGGTGTAGCCCAAGAGACCCAGTACTTC. J is TRBJ2-5 and V is TRBV5-1; D unresolved. V was clipped by 3 bases and J by 1 base, with 16 bases between them. The V gene's germline CDR1 is SGHRS and CDR2 YFSETQ. CDR3 length equals 16 residues.

V gene TRBV29-1 combines with J gene TRBJ2-7; possible D gene TRBD1, 7 bases. The CDR3 has 13 residues. Germline loops: CDR1 SQVTM, CDR2 ANQGSEA. Trimming removed 4 bases at V and 6 bases at J, with 16 bases between. As DNA, the CDR3 is TGCAGCGTTGCGGCAGGGGGACTTCTCGAGCAGTACTTC. Amino acid sequence: CSVAAGGLLEQYF.

This clone appeared once. The rearrangement uses TRBV6-5 and TRBJ2-3, with D perhaps matching TRBD1 (5 bases). CDR1 and CDR2 from the germline V gene are MNHEY and SVGAGI. The CDR3 sequence is 15 residues long. V was pared by 6 bases and J by 0 bases, with 13 bases between. This CDR3 reads CASRGVATSTDTQYF. In DNA form, the CDR3 reads TGTGCCAGCAGAGGGGTAGCAACCAGCACAGATACGCAGTATTTT.

For the CDR3, the DNA is TGCGCCAGCAGTGAGACAGGGGGCACCGGGGAGCTGTTTTTT. It yields the protein CASSETGGTGELFF. This sequence joins TRBV10-2 and TRBJ2-2; 8 nucleotides line up with TRBD1. V gave up 2 bases and J gave up 4 bases; unmatched junction bases: 0. Germline values: CDR1 WSHSY, CDR2 SAAADI. The CDR3 covers 14 residues.

This chain links TRBV15 with TRBJ2-1; D is unclear. V was trimmed by 8 bases and J by 10 bases, leaving 21 bases between them. Looked up from germline, CDR1 is LNHNV and CDR2 is YYDKDF (reference sequence). The CDR3 totals 14 residues. CDR3 residues: CATATKPEVTEQFF. CDR3 bases: TGTGCCACCGCGACCAAACCCGAGGTCACCGAGCAGTTCTTC.